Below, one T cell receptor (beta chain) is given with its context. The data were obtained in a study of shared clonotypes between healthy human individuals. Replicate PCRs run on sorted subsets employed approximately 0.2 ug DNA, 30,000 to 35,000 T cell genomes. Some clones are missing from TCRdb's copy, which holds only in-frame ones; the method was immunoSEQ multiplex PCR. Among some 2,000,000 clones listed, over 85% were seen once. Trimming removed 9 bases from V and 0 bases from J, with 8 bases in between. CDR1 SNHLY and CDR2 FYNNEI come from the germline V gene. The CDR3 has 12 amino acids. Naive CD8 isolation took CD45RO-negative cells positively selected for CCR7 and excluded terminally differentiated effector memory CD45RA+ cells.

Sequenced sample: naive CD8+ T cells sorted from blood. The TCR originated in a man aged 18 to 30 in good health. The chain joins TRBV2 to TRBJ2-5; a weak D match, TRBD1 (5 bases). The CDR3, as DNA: TGTGCCAGAGAGGACAACCAAGAGACCCAGTACTTC. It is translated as CAREDNQETQYF.